This T cell receptor (beta chain) was identified in a study of T cells in localized non-small cell lung cancer. The CDR3 runs to 14 residues. V lost 3 bases, J lost 4 bases, and 13 bases lay in between. CDR1 is MDHEN, CDR2 SYDVKM, per germline. This clone was observed a single time. Assay used: immunoSEQ multiplex PCR; TCRdb lists only in-frame clones, some missing. In the table there are 100,000 to 150,000 clones, more than 70% of which are singletons. The source is a female donor older than 55 with stage I lung adenocarcinoma. V usage is TRBV28 and J usage is TRBJ2-7; D is undetermined. The starting material was peripheral blood, obtained before any cancer treatment. The CDR3: CASSFIHKRYEQYF. As DNA, the CDR3 is TGTGCCAGCAGTTTTATACACAAACGATACGAGCAGTACTTC.